This T cell receptor (beta chain) was found in a study of identical twins. To note about this clonotype: Its cognate antigen is unknown.

Findings of the study overall: Insertions were reduced in abundant cord blood beta clonotypes but not in memory repertoires. Recombination models fit unrelated individuals' TCR alpha sharing but underestimated twins'.

TCRdb reanalysed the 5' RACE reads using MiXCR and keeps one entry per CDR3 protein. The table shows hundreds of thousands of distinct CDR3 sequences, with 15% to 20% occurring only once. The same data also contributed to another study, on T cells expressing NK-cell markers. That source adds: Restriction of sorting to alpha-beta TCR T cells was accomplished in several experiments using an anti-gamma-delta TCR antibody.

The source of this sequence is a young woman in good health. Sequencing was done on a sample of PBMCs.

The DNA for the CDR3 is TGTGCCAGCAGCTTAGTCGAATTCTATGAGCAGTTCTTC. Its translation is CASSLVEFYEQFF. The chain is built from TRBV11-2 and TRBJ2-1; D is ambiguous. Germline CDR1 is SGHAT and CDR2 is FQNNGV. The CDR3 is 13 residues long. V lost 1 base and J lost 8, with 9 bases in between.